The 7 T cell receptor beta chains presented below share a single source sample, sequenced in a study of beta chain features in type 1 diabetes. What was sequenced were expressed TCRB transcripts, since all of the isolated RNA had been reverse transcribed. Measured with immunoSEQ multiplex PCR; TCRdb has only the in-frame clones, and not every one. The data contain fewer than 900,000 clones, roughly 15% of them seen just once; the ten biggest clones take up 0.02% to 0.03%. Sequencing input: naive CD4+ T cells from blood. The receptors were gathered from a young woman in good health.

The chain employs TRBV19 and TRBJ1-5; the D is unclear. Trimming left V 7 bases short and J 7 bases short, with 20 bases between. Germline CDR1 reads LNHDA; CDR2 reads SQIVND (reference sequence). This CDR3 region has 15 residues. The CDR3 spells CASTPAPAGWQPQHF. As DNA, the CDR3 is TGTGCCAGTACCCCGGCCCCAGCAGGATGGCAGCCCCAGCATTTT. The whole variable domain, remainder taken from reference TRBV19 and TRBJ1-5, is DGGITQSPKYLFRKEGQNVTLSCEQNLNHDAMYWYRQDPGQGLRLIYYSQIVNDFQKGDIAEGYSVSREKKESFPLTVTSAQKNPTAFYLCASTPAPAGWQPQHFGDGTRLSIL.

The CDR3 loop is CASSLLMPGADNEQFF. CDR3 nucleotides: TGTGCCAGCTCTTTACTAATGCCCGGGGCGGACAATGAGCAGTTCTTC. The chain is built from TRBV18 and TRBJ2-1; D may correspond to TRBD1 or TRBD2 (5 bases each). The V end was cut by 6 bases, the J end by 5 bases, with 20 bases between. Germline CDR1 KGHSH, CDR2 LQKENI. CDR3 length: 16 amino acids.

The V call is TRBV5-6, the J call TRBJ2-3; TRBD1 is a possible D gene (5 bases). The CDR3 spans 16 residues. V was trimmed by 2 bases and J by 2 bases, leaving 15 bases between them. Germline-derived CDR1 and CDR2 are SGHDT and YYEEEE. Written as DNA, the CDR3 is TGTGCCAGCAGCTTCTTGTCAGGCAGGGACACAGATACGCAGTATTTT. The encoded protein is CASSFLSGRDTDTQYF.

This clone showed up just a few times. V usage is TRBV4-3 and J usage is TRBJ2-2; 12 bases match TRBD2. V was clipped by 1 base and J by 13 bases; unmatched bases: 4. Germline V gene sequence: CDR1 LGHNA, CDR2 YSLEER. This CDR3 is built from 14 residues. CDR3 in amino acids: CASSQGVLAGGLFF. Here the CDR3 DNA reads TGCGCCAGCAGCCAAGGAGTACTAGCGGGAGGGCTGTTTTTT.

In its sample, this clone was seen a few times. The chain couples TRBV6-6 to TRBJ1-2, with D possibly matching TRBD1 (5 bases). The CDR3 has 13 residues. Germline CDR1 and CDR2: MNHNY and SVGAGI (reference sequence). V lost 4 bases and J lost 5, with 11 bases in between. CDR3 sequence (DNA): TGTGCCAGCAGTTCCCGGGACCTTTATGGCTACACCTTC. This codes for CASSSRDLYGYTF.

This clone has just a few counts. This rearrangement joins TRBV28 to TRBJ2-7; D is uncertain. Germline CDR1 reads MDHEN; CDR2 reads SYDVKM. The CDR3 has 13 amino acids. Trimming pared 4 bases from V and 0 bases from J, leaving 7 bases between. CDR3 coding DNA: TGTGCCAGCAGTTCCCAGCTCTCCTACGAGCAGTACTTC. This sequence encodes CASSSQLSYEQYF.

V is TRBV6-5 and J is TRBJ1-2; weak D call: TRBD1 (6 bases). The germline V gene has CDR1 MNHEY and CDR2 SVGAGI. The ends were cut back, 4 bases at V and 1 base at J, with 16 bases in the middle. This CDR3 spans 16 amino acids. The CDR3 DNA follows: TGTGCCAGCAGTTGGGGACACGGAACCTTTAACTATGGCTACACCTTC. It specifies CASSWGHGTFNYGYTF.